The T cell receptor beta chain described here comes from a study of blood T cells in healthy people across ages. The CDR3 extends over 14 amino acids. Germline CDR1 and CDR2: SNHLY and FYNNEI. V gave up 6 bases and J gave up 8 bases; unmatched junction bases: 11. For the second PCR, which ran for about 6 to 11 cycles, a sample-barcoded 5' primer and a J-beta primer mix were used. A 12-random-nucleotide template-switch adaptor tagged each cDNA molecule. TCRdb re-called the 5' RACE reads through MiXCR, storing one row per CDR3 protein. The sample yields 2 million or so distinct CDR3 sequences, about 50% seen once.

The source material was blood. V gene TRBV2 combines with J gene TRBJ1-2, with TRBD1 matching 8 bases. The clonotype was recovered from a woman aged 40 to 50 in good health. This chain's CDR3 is CASSLDGTGGGYTF. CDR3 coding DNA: TGTGCCAGCAGCCTGGACGGGACAGGAGGAGGCTACACCTTC.